These 30 T cell receptor beta chains came from one sample sequenced in a study of cytomegalovirus exposure and HLA in healthy donors. Researchers ran the PCR with 60 Vbeta and 13 Jbeta primers. The repertoire was sequenced with immunoSEQ multiplex PCR; TCRdb's copy has only in-frame clones and lacks some. This repertoire shows around 160,000 clones, less than 90% found once; its top ten account for less than 5%. Sequencing was done on a sample of PBMCs. All receptors come from a man between 45 and 60 years old in good health and CMV-seropositive.

The J gene is TRBJ1-3, the V gene TRBV9; no clear D. This CDR3 has 16 residues. Between the trimmed V and J ends, which lost 0 bases and 3 bases, there was a span of 13 bases. Germline CDR1 and CDR2: SGDLS and YYNGEE. For the CDR3, the DNA is TGTGCCAGCAGCGTAGAGGCGGGGTTGAATGGAAACACCATATATTTT. This sequence encodes CASSVEAGLNGNTIYF.

The V call is TRBV28, the J call TRBJ2-5; TRBD2 is a possible D gene (5 bases). The CDR3 runs 13 residues. V was cut by 8 bases and J by 2 bases, with 12 bases left in between. Germline V gives CDR1 MDHEN, CDR2 SYDVKM. The CDR3 region is CASGLTRQETQYF. In nucleotides, the CDR3 is TGTGCCAGCGGGCTCACTAGGCAAGAGACCCAGTACTTC.

V usage is TRBV2 and J usage is TRBJ2-3; 11 positions agree with TRBD2. The ends lost 7 bases at V and 2 bases at J; junction bases unmatched: 8. The CDR3 has 16 residues. Germline CDR1 and CDR2: SNHLY and FYNNEI. This CDR3 reads CASNSNSGRATDTQYF. The CDR3 DNA is TGTGCCAGCAACTCGAATAGCGGGAGGGCCACAGATACGCAGTATTTT.

This clone appeared a few times. This chain links TRBV27 with TRBJ2-1; D may be TRBD2 (6 bases). Trimming cost V 10 bases and J 3 bases, with 13 bases left between them. The CDR3 is 13 residues long. Germline CDR1 is MNHEY and CDR2 is SMNVEV (reference sequence). CDR3 sequence reads: CATAGPLYNEQFF. The CDR3 bases are TGTGCCACCGCGGGACCACTCTACAATGAGCAGTTCTTC.

This chain connects TRBV4-1 to TRBJ2-3; a weak D match, TRBD2 (6 bases). CDR3 length: 15 residues. Germline CDR1 reads MGHRA; CDR2 reads YSYEKL. Trimming stripped 3 bases from V and 2 bases from J, with 12 bases between. In DNA form, the CDR3 reads TGCGCCAGCAGCCAGGCGGGATGGGTCACAGATACGCAGTATTTT. It yields the protein CASSQAGWVTDTQYF.

The chain uses TRBV5-6 and TRBJ2-1, with 11 bases identical to TRBD1. CDR1 and CDR2 (germline): SGHDT, YYEEEE. This CDR3 contains 15 residues. V lost 2 bases to trimming and J lost 5 bases; unmatched junction nucleotides: 3. In DNA form, the CDR3 reads TGTGCCAGCAGCTTCGGACAGGGGGCGCACAATGAGCAGTTCTTC. It is translated as CASSFGQGAHNEQFF.

The V call is TRBV28, the J call TRBJ2-3; 8 bases align to TRBD2. The CDR3 loop spans 14 amino acids. V lost 5 bases to trimming and J lost 3 bases; unmatched junction nucleotides: 4. CDR1 is MDHEN, CDR2 SYDVKM, per germline. The CDR3, as DNA: TGTGCCAGCAGTATAAGCGGGAGTACAGATACGCAGTATTTT. Protein product: CASSISGSTDTQYF.

In the case of this clone: The junction departs from germline at one end; a sequencing error may be responsible. V and J are TRBV11-3 and TRBJ2-5, with 9 bases lining up with TRBD1. The germline V gene has CDR1 SGHNT and CDR2 YENEEA. The CDR3 is 15 amino acids. The CDR3 DNA sequence: TGTGTCAGCAGCTCCCGGGACAGGGAAGGGGAGACCCAGTACTTC. Translating gives CVSSSRDREGETQYF.

This chain links TRBV5-1 with TRBJ1-1; 7 bases match TRBD1. After removal of 2 bases from V and 7 bases from J, the junction contained 8 bases not matched to a gene. There are 14 residues in the CDR3. Germline V gene data show CDR1 as SGHRS and CDR2 as YFSETQ. The CDR3 DNA sequence: TGCGCCAGCAGCTTAGCACGACAGGGCGGTGAAGCTTTCTTT. Its protein product is CASSLARQGGEAFF.

In its sample, this clone was seen a few times. The rearrangement uses TRBV6-4 and TRBJ2-1; TRBD2 matches 8 bases. The junction had 5 bases not matched to a gene; V was cut back by 6 bases and J by 7 bases. Germline V gives CDR1 MRHNA, CDR2 SNTAGT. This CDR3 is built from 13 residues. DNA for the CDR3: TGTGCCAGCAGCGAGCGGGAGACGAATGAGCAGTTCTTC. This codes for CASSERETNEQFF.

The chain uses TRBV5-4 and TRBJ2-5, with D possibly matching TRBD1 (5 bases). The J call may be mistaken, given a closer DNA end match to TRBJ2-7. The CDR3 length is 13 residues. Per germline, CDR1 SGHNT and CDR2 YYREEE (reference sequence). CDR3: CASSPGYSYEQYF. CDR3 in DNA: TGTGCCAGCAGTCCAGGGTACTCCTACGAGCAGTACTTC.

This clone was picked up one time. This chain links TRBV30 with TRBJ2-5; D unresolved. Judging by the DNA end, TRBJ2-7 fits better; the J call may be wrong. The CDR3 is 12 residues long. Germline V gene data show CDR1 as GTSNPN and CDR2 as SVGIG (reference sequence). The CDR3 loop reads CAWSVPGYEQYF. The CDR3 coding sequence is TGTGCCTGGAGTGTACCCGGTTACGAGCAGTACTTC.

The CDR3 reads CASSQDRGANEKLFF. CDR3 nucleotides: TGCGCCAGCAGCCAAGACAGGGGGGCTAATGAAAAACTGTTTTTT. This sequence joins TRBV4-1 and TRBJ1-4; 7 bases match TRBD1. Germline V gene data show CDR1 as MGHRA and CDR2 as YSYEKL. V lost 0 bases and J lost 3; bases outside the gene matches: 1. The CDR3 has 15 residues.

The chain has TRBV27 and TRBJ2-3; TRBD2 matches 7 bases. Germline V gene lookup returns CDR1 MNHEY and CDR2 SMNVEV (reference sequence). The CDR3 has 15 residues. V was pared by 3 bases and J by 2 bases, with 5 bases of the junction left unmatched. DNA of the CDR3: TGTGCCAGCAGTTTGACCGGGAGGCCCACAGATACGCAGTATTTT. This translates into CASSLTGRPTDTQYF.

This rearrangement joins TRBV4-1 to TRBJ2-7, with no clear D. CDR3 size: 13 residues. Germline loops: CDR1 MGHRA, CDR2 YSYEKL. V gave up 0 bases and J gave up 8 bases, with 11 bases separating them. DNA for the CDR3: TGCGCCAGCAGCCAAGACATCAGGTCGCAGCAGTACTTC. This codes for CASSQDIRSQQYF.

The chain carries TRBV5-4 and TRBJ2-2; TRBD1 might be the D (5 bases). Trimming took off 0 bases at V and 0 bases at J, with 12 bases between the two ends. This CDR3 comprises 17 residues. The germline V gene encodes CDR1 SGHNT and CDR2 YYREEE (reference sequence). In nucleotides, the CDR3 is TGTGCCAGCAGCTTGGGAAGGGTGGGGCCGAACACCGGGGAGCTGTTTTTT. It is translated as CASSLGRVGPNTGELFF.

This chain uses TRBV7-7 with TRBJ2-5, with 8 bases that match TRBD2. The CDR3 is made up of 15 amino acids. V lost 1 base to trimming and J lost 2 bases; unmatched junction nucleotides: 3. Germline V gives CDR1 SSHAT, CDR2 FNYEAQ (reference sequence). The CDR3 protein is CASSLDGGGQETQYF. The CDR3, as DNA: TGTGCCAGCAGCTTAGATGGCGGGGGGCAAGAGACCCAGTACTTC.

J is TRBJ1-2 and V is TRBV5-1; 8 bases match TRBD1. The junction had 8 bases not matched to a gene; V was cut back by 0 bases and J by 1 base. The germline V gene encodes CDR1 SGHRS and CDR2 YFSETQ. The CDR3 has 17 amino acids. CDR3 nucleotides: TGCGCCAGCAGCTTGGAAACCGGGACAGGAAATAACTATGGCTACACCTTC. Translation gives CASSLETGTGNNYGYTF.

V gene TRBV27 combines with J gene TRBJ2-3; the match to TRBD1 covers 8 bases. The trim removed 0 bases at V and 4 bases at J, leaving 6 bases unmatched. The V gene's germline CDR1 is MNHEY and CDR2 SMNVEV (reference sequence). The CDR3 is made up of 16 amino acids. CDR3 residues: CASSLSGEDRADTQYF. CDR3 nucleotide sequence: TGTGCCAGCAGTTTATCAGGGGAGGACAGGGCAGATACGCAGTATTTT.

V and J are TRBV6-5 and TRBJ1-2; 8 bases line up with TRBD1. From germline, CDR1 is MNHEY and CDR2 SVGAGI. The junction had 13 bases not matched to a gene; V was cut back by 2 bases and J by 14 bases. The CDR3 has 14 amino acids. In nucleotides, the CDR3 is TGTGCCAGCAGTTACCGCATTGGACAGGGCGTTCCAACCTTC. It yields the protein CASSYRIGQGVPTF.

In this sample, this clone turned up once. The V gene is TRBV10-3, the J gene TRBJ1-1, with TRBD1 matching 9 bases. V shed 3 bases, J shed 5 bases, and the junction held 4 bases outside the gene matches. The germline V gene has CDR1 ENHRY and CDR2 SYGVKD. The CDR3 is 14 residues long. CDR3 nucleotide sequence: TGTGCCATCAGTGAAGGGACAGGGAAGACTGAAGCTTTCTTT. Translating gives CAISEGTGKTEAFF.

This chain links TRBV7-2 with TRBJ2-7; TRBD2 is a possible D gene (7 bases). V shed 8 bases and J shed 6 bases, with 17 bases lying between them. The CDR3 is 13 amino acids. In germline, CDR1 is SGHTA, CDR2 FQGNSA. CDR3 amino acids: CASGRGVLPEQYF. CDR3 nucleotides: TGTGCCAGCGGGAGGGGGGTACTCCCCGAGCAGTACTTC.

The V and J genes are TRBV4-1 and TRBJ1-5; D not resolved. Trimming removed 0 bases at V and 6 bases at J, with 15 bases between. From germline, CDR1 is MGHRA and CDR2 YSYEKL. The CDR3 contains 16 residues. The DNA of the CDR3 is TGCGCCAGCAGCCAAGATCAGAGGGTTTTGGGTCAGCCCCAGCATTTT. The encoded protein is CASSQDQRVLGQPQHF.

The chain recombines TRBV6-5 with TRBJ2-2, with D uncertain. This CDR3 spans 15 amino acids. The germline V gene has CDR1 MNHEY and CDR2 SVGAGI. Trimming took off 8 bases at V and 4 bases at J, with 17 bases between the two ends. DNA of the CDR3: TGTGCCAGCTACCCCCAGGCTGGTGGCACCGGGGAGCTGTTTTTT. Protein product: CASYPQAGGTGELFF.

The chain links TRBV5-4 to TRBJ2-1; 8 nucleotides agree with TRBD2. Germline values: CDR1 SGHNT, CDR2 YYREEE (reference sequence). Losses at the gene ends were 0 bases for V and 0 bases for J; bases not matched to a gene: 14. The CDR3 is 20 amino acids. The CDR3 sequence is CASSLGTGWAGGNSYNEQFF. The CDR3 DNA is TGTGCCAGCAGCTTGGGGACGGGTTGGGCGGGAGGCAACTCCTACAATGAGCAGTTCTTC.

The gene calls are TRBV28 and TRBJ1-6, with TRBD1 matching 8 bases. This CDR3 has 15 residues. V trimming: 9 bases; J trimming: 9 bases; junction bases outside the gene matches: 13. Germline V gene lookup returns CDR1 MDHEN and CDR2 SYDVKM. The CDR3 sequence: CASTFAWTGSSPLHF. DNA of the CDR3: TGTGCCAGTACCTTCGCATGGACAGGGTCTTCACCCCTCCACTTT.

This sequence joins TRBV10-3 and TRBJ1-2, with D possibly TRBD1 on 6 matching bases. The germline V and J ends were trimmed by 2 bases and 3 bases, with 13 bases remaining between them. The CDR3 is 15 amino acids. Germline loops: CDR1 ENHRY, CDR2 SYGVKD. In DNA, the CDR3 is TGTGCCATCAGTGAGACCCAGGGGACATACTATGGCTACACCTTC. The encoded protein is CAISETQGTYYGYTF.

The chain links TRBV4-1 to TRBJ2-3, with D possibly TRBD2 on 5 matching bases. The CDR3 runs to 15 residues. The germline V gene has CDR1 MGHRA and CDR2 YSYEKL. V gave up 0 bases and J gave up 3 bases, with 10 bases separating them. This chain's CDR3 is CASSQDASKTDTQYF. The CDR3 DNA sequence: TGCGCCAGCAGCCAAGATGCTAGCAAGACAGATACGCAGTATTTT.

There are a few counts of this clone. This rearrangement joins TRBV25-1 to TRBJ2-5, with 10 bases matching TRBD1. This CDR3 is built from 15 residues. After removal of 6 bases from V and 2 bases from J, the junction contained 6 bases not matched to a gene. Germline values: CDR1 MGHDK, CDR2 SYGVNS. CDR3 residues: CASSAGTGVQETQYF. CDR3 DNA: TGTGCCAGCAGCGCCGGGACAGGGGTTCAAGAGACCCAGTACTTC. The full variable domain, rest sourced from reference TRBV25-1 and TRBJ2-5, is EADIYQTPRYLVIGTGKKITLECSQTMGHDKMYWYQQDPGMELHLIHYSYGVNSTEKGDLSSESTVSRIRTEHFPLTLESARPSHTSQYLCASSAGTGVQETQYFGPGTRLLVL.

Remarks on this clone: Different DNA sequences within this sample yield the same CDR3. This sequence joins TRBV10-3 and TRBJ2-1; D perhaps matches TRBD1 (6 bases). The length of the CDR3 is 15 residues. V lost 4 bases to trimming and J lost 0 bases, with 10 bases between them. Per the germline V gene, CDR1 is ENHRY and CDR2 is SYGVKD. The CDR3 coding sequence is TGTGCCATCAGTGGAACAGGGAGCTCCTACAATGAGCAGTTCTTC. Its protein product is CAISGTGSSYNEQFF.